This T cell receptor beta chain was sequenced in a study of blood T cell repertoires in COVID-19. The germline gives CDR1 LGHNT, CDR2 FRNRAP. Trimming took off 7 bases at V and 8 bases at J, with 9 bases between the two ends. The CDR3 sequence is 11 residues long. Methods used by the authors: Amplification of reference gene primers was used by the study to estimate nucleated cell counts. Profiling relied on immunoSEQ multiplex PCR, and the TCRdb table lists in-frame clones only, not all of them. V and J calls and clone size come straight from that table; D and trimming were deduced from the DNA. Among 250,000 to 350,000 clones, around 89% were seen once, and the ten largest hold 5.5% to 8%.

The chain uses TRBV12-5 and TRBJ2-1; D is undetermined. Specimen: peripheral blood. The clonotype originates from a woman aged 45-65 years with COVID-19, enrolled during active disease. The CDR3 nucleotides read TGTGCTAGTGCTATCGAGGATGAGCAGTTCTTC. It encodes CASAIEDEQFF.